These 8 T cell receptor beta chains came from one sample sequenced in a study of regulatory T cells in long-lasting Graves disease. Stated time point: newly diagnosed GD, antithyroid drugs for less than 3 months. PBMC-derived RNA was used for the TCR library. According to the study, TCR beta libraries were built with iRepertoire HTBI primers and CDR3-region Arm-PCR. MiXCR, applied by TCRdb to the multiplex PCR reads, yields one record per CDR3 protein. Found here are 300,000 to 400,000 distinct CDR3 sequences, around 17% of them singletons; the top ten hold roughly 27%. The same data also contributed to another study, on T cells in Graves' hyperthyroidism and ophthalmopathy.

The sample consisted of peripheral blood mononuclear cells (PBMCs), taken at new diagnosis, from a patient treated with antithyroid drugs. Receptors were obtained from a man between 35 and 55 years old with Graves disease.

This clonotype was recorded at least ten times. The chain carries TRBV28 and TRBJ2-5; D call uncertain. The ends were cut back, 7 bases at V and 1 base at J, with 4 bases in the middle. This CDR3 spans 11 amino acids. From germline, CDR1 is MDHEN and CDR2 SYDVKM. CDR3 in amino acids: CASMGQETQYF. The CDR3 nucleotides read TGTGCCAGCATGGGCCAAGAGACCCAGTACTTC.

This clonotype occurred many times. J is TRBJ2-3 and V is TRBV5-1, with 8 bases identical to TRBD2. J was trimmed by 0 bases and V by 4 bases; bases with no gene match: 19. The CDR3 length is 20 residues. Per germline, CDR1 SGHRS and CDR2 YFSETQ. CDR3 residues: CASSMPRGGTPRPSTDTQYF. CDR3 nucleotide sequence: TGCGCCAGCAGCATGCCTCGCGGGGGGACTCCTCGGCCTAGCACAGATACGCAGTATTTT. The variable domain in full, completed from reference TRBV5-1 and TRBJ2-3, reads KAGVTQTPRYLIKTRGQQVTLSCSPISGHRSVSWYQQTPGQGLQFLFEYFSETQRNKGNFPGRFSGRQFSNSRSEMNVSTLELGDSALYLCASSMPRGGTPRPSTDTQYFGPGTRLTVL.

This clonotype has a count of ten or more. The chain recombines TRBV2 with TRBJ2-1; maybe TRBD2 (6 bases). V was cut by 2 bases and J by 1 base, with 15 bases left in between. The germline V gene encodes CDR1 SNHLY and CDR2 FYNNEI. The CDR3 runs to 17 residues. CDR3 in DNA: TGTGCCAGCAGTGAATCGAGCCGCGGGGCATCCTACAATGAGCAGTTCTTC. Protein sequence: CASSESSRGASYNEQFF.

The sample holds a few counts of this clonotype. This chain uses TRBV20-1 with TRBJ1-3; 8 bases align to TRBD1. J was trimmed by 1 base and V by 7 bases; bases with no gene match: 6. Germline CDR1 and CDR2: DFQATT and SNEGSKA (reference sequence). CDR3 size: 14 residues. CDR3 in amino acids: CSVGQGSSGNTIYF. The DNA for the CDR3 is TGCAGTGTAGGACAGGGATCGTCTGGAAACACCATATATTTT.

J is TRBJ1-3 and V is TRBV2; unclear D gene. The CDR3 sequence is 15 residues long. V was cut by 4 bases and J by 0 bases, with 10 bases left in between. Germline values: CDR1 SNHLY, CDR2 FYNNEI. CDR3 DNA: TGTGCCAGCAGTGCGGGCCTCCGCTCTGGAAACACCATATATTTT. It encodes CASSAGLRSGNTIYF.

J is TRBJ2-3 and V is TRBV6-1, with TRBD1 as a possible D gene (7 bases). The CDR3 has 13 amino acids. With 7 bases removed from V and 3 bases from J, the gap between germline ends came to 11 bases. The germline gives CDR1 MNHNS, CDR2 SASEGT. CDR3 sequence: CASTRGDTDTQYF. CDR3 nucleotides: TGTGCCAGCACCAGGGGGGATACAGATACGCAGTATTTT.

This clonotype was recorded many times. This chain links TRBV12-3 or TRBV12-4 with TRBJ2-2; D might be TRBD1 (6 bases). The CDR3 loop spans 13 amino acids. The ends were cut back, 9 bases at V and 2 bases at J, with 10 bases in the middle. The CDR3 DNA reads as TGTGCCAGTGGACAGAGAAACACCGGGGAGCTGTTTTTT. Amino acid sequence: CASGQRNTGELFF.

This clonotype was observed at least ten times. This chain joins TRBV24-1 and TRBJ2-5; 10 nucleotides line up with TRBD1. J lost 4 bases, V lost 4 bases, and 5 bases had no gene match. The germline gives CDR1 KGHDR, CDR2 SFDVKD. The CDR3 length is 15 residues. The CDR3 sequence is CATSDPTGGGETQYF. The CDR3 nucleotides read TGTGCCACCAGTGACCCGACAGGGGGCGGAGAGACCCAGTACTTC.